These 10 T cell receptor beta chains came from one sample sequenced in a study of shared clonotypes between healthy human individuals. The repertoire was sequenced with immunoSEQ multiplex PCR; TCRdb's copy has only in-frame clones and lacks some. Here the sample spans about 380,000 clones, about 96% being singletons. Sequencing was performed on memory CD8+ T cells sorted from blood. Subset in this sample: CD45RO+ cells pooled with CCR7-negative TemRA cells. These receptors were obtained from a man aged 25-40 years in good health.

CDR3 coding DNA: TGTGCCAGCAGTTCCCTCGGCACAGATACGCAGTATTTT. It encodes CASSSLGTDTQYF. The V gene is TRBV27, the J gene TRBJ2-3, with D hard to call. Trimming pared 4 bases from V and 1 base from J, leaving 6 bases between. CDR3 length equals 13 residues. Germline CDR1 reads MNHEY; CDR2 reads SMNVEV (reference sequence).

CDR3 residues: CASSRDRGREQYF. The CDR3 DNA reads as TGTGCCAGCAGCCGGGACAGGGGGCGCGAGCAGTACTTC. The chain recombines TRBV7-9 with TRBJ2-7; TRBD1 matches at 12 bases. Germline V gives CDR1 SEHNR, CDR2 FQNEAQ (reference sequence). The trim removed 5 bases at V and 6 bases at J, leaving 2 bases unmatched. The CDR3 runs to 13 residues.

V is TRBV10-3 and J is TRBJ2-7; 9 bases are shared with TRBD1. Germline V gene sequence: CDR1 ENHRY, CDR2 SYGVKD. V lost 6 bases to trimming and J lost 5 bases; unmatched junction nucleotides: 5. CDR3 length: 13 amino acids. CDR3 amino acids: CAIRGTGYNEQYF. CDR3 in DNA: TGTGCCATCAGGGGGACAGGGTATAACGAGCAGTACTTC.

The V and J genes are TRBV25-1 and TRBJ2-5; 10 nucleotides align to TRBD1. CDR3 size: 15 residues. The V gene end was trimmed by 4 bases and the J gene end by 5 bases; junction bases not matched to a gene: 7. Germline assignment: CDR1 MGHDK and CDR2 SYGVNS. CDR3 DNA sequence: TGTGCCAGCAGTGGGGACAGGGGTTTCGGGGAGACCCAGTACTTC. It yields the protein CASSGDRGFGETQYF.

This clone was counted once. The gene calls are TRBV7-9 and TRBJ2-7, with 9 bases matching TRBD1. This CDR3 region has 13 residues. The junction had 4 bases not matched to a gene; V was cut back by 8 bases and J by 2 bases. Germline loops: CDR1 SEHNR, CDR2 FQNEAQ (reference sequence). Here the CDR3 DNA reads TGTGCCAGCGGCACAGGGGGCACCTACGAGCAGTACTTC. As protein: CASGTGGTYEQYF.

The chain has TRBV5-1 and TRBJ1-1, with 11 nucleotides matching TRBD1. J gave up 0 bases and V 3 bases, and 1 base lay outside the gene matches. Germline-derived CDR1 and CDR2 are SGHRS and YFSETQ. This CDR3 has 15 amino acids. The CDR3 sequence is CASSWDRGMNTEAFF. CDR3 DNA: TGCGCCAGCAGCTGGGACAGGGGGATGAACACTGAAGCTTTCTTT.

The rearrangement links TRBV7-9 to TRBJ1-3; 7 bases are shared with TRBD1. There are 15 residues in the CDR3. Germline loops: CDR1 SEHNR, CDR2 FQNEAQ (reference sequence). V was pared by 7 bases and J by 3 bases, with 9 bases of the junction left unmatched. In DNA, the CDR3 is TGTGCCAGCACGCCACCCAGGGGGGATGGAAACACCATATATTTT. Translated: CASTPPRGDGNTIYF.

The chain couples TRBV28 to TRBJ1-5; tentatively, D is TRBD1 (6 bases). Per germline, CDR1 MDHEN and CDR2 SYDVKM. The CDR3 consists of 17 residues. V was clipped by 3 bases and J by 6 bases, with 21 bases between them. The CDR3 DNA sequence: TGTGCCAGCAGTTTCCTCGGCAGGGGCGGCTTGAGTCAGCCCCAGCATTTT. It codes for CASSFLGRGGLSQPQHF.

This clone appeared once. The chain has TRBV6-1 and TRBJ2-7, with D unresolved. Germline CDR1 MNHNS, CDR2 SASEGT. The CDR3 totals 11 residues. V lost 7 bases, J lost 0 bases, and 4 bases lay in between. Written as DNA, the CDR3 is TGTGCCAGCACCCTCTCCTACGAGCAGTACTTC. This gives the protein CASTLSYEQYF.

The chain carries TRBV27 and TRBJ1-5, with D perhaps TRBD1 (5 bases). The CDR3 is 14 residues long. The germline gives CDR1 MNHEY, CDR2 SMNVEV (reference sequence). Trimming cost V 3 bases and J 7 bases, with 13 bases left between them. The CDR3 loop is CASSFGKGWQPQHF. As DNA, the CDR3 is TGTGCCAGCAGTTTTGGCAAGGGGTGGCAGCCCCAGCATTTT.